These 10 T cell receptor beta chains share one sample of origin, sequenced in a study of blood T cell repertoires in COVID-19. Profiling relied on immunoSEQ multiplex PCR, and the TCRdb table lists in-frame clones only, not all of them. Of about 210,000 clones in the sample, 82% were seen once. The sample was peripheral blood. The receptors stem from a woman aged 35 to 49 with acute or convalescent COVID-19.

V and J are TRBV3-1 (or the pseudogene TRBV3-2) and TRBJ2-1; D gene ambiguous. Between the trimmed V and J ends, which lost 0 bases and 7 bases, there was a span of 16 bases. The CDR3 spans 16 residues. Per the germline V gene, CDR1 is LGHDT and CDR2 is YNNKEL (reference sequence). The CDR3 coding sequence is TGTGCCAGCAGCCAAGATCCTGTGGCCAGAGGAAATGAGCAGTTCTTC. Translating gives CASSQDPVARGNEQFF.

Worth noting for this clone: One end of the junction is discordant with germline, which a read error may explain. The chain uses TRBV18 and TRBJ1-2, with D possibly TRBD1 on 5 matching bases. From germline, CDR1 is KGHSH and CDR2 LQKENI. This CDR3 contains 16 residues. CDR3 DNA sequence: TGTGCCAGCACACCGGGGGGAGGCCCTGACTCGAGGGGCTACACCTTC. Its protein is CASTPGGGPDSRGYTF.

The J gene is TRBJ2-7, the V gene TRBV7-8, with 7 bases lining up with TRBD2. The CDR3 covers 13 residues. Looked up from germline, CDR1 is SGHVS and CDR2 is FQNEAQ. The V gene end was trimmed by 4 bases and the J gene end by 5 bases; junction bases not matched to a gene: 5. CDR3 DNA: TGTGCCAGCAGCTCCTGGGGGGGGAACGAGCAGTACTTC. Translating it yields CASSSWGGNEQYF.

This clone appeared once. V gene TRBV6-2 or TRBV6-3 combines with J gene TRBJ2-1; D not resolved. The CDR3 is 13 amino acids. Germline values: CDR1 MNHEY, CDR2 SVGEGT. V shed 3 bases and J shed 6 bases, with 9 bases lying between them. CDR3 DNA sequence: TGTGCCAGCAGTTATGGCCGCCTCAATGAGCAGTTCTTC. Amino acid sequence: CASSYGRLNEQFF.

This chain uses TRBV25-1 with TRBJ2-7; 9 nucleotides line up with TRBD1. The germline V gene has CDR1 MGHDK and CDR2 SYGVNS. This CDR3 is built from 15 residues. V was clipped by 5 bases and J by 8 bases; unmatched bases: 13. CDR3: CASSTTGQGETKQYF. DNA of the CDR3: TGTGCCAGCAGTACAACGGGACAGGGTGAAACTAAGCAGTACTTC.

The rearrangement uses TRBV19 and TRBJ1-1; TRBD1 aligns across 11 bases. CDR1 is LNHDA and CDR2 is SQIVND in the germline V gene (reference sequence). The CDR3 totals 15 residues. V dropped 4 bases and J dropped 6; count of bases not matched to a gene: 7. The DNA for the CDR3 is TGTGCCAGTAGTACGGGACAGGGGGATTGGGCTGAAGCTTTCTTT. Amino acid sequence: CASSTGQGDWAEAFF.

The chain has TRBV30 and TRBJ1-2; D call uncertain. V gave up 5 bases and J gave up 4 bases, with 17 bases separating them. This CDR3 comprises 14 residues. Germline V lookup: CDR1 GTSNPN, CDR2 SVGIG (reference sequence). The CDR3 region has the DNA TGTGCCTGGGATCTCCGCCTCCGGAGCTATGGCTACACCTTC. This encodes CAWDLRLRSYGYTF.

The genes are TRBV3-1 (or the pseudogene TRBV3-2) and TRBJ2-7, with TRBD1 identical over 8 bases. With 3 bases clipped from V and 5 bases from J, the junction kept 9 bases outside the gene matches. This CDR3 is built from 15 residues. The V gene's germline CDR1 is LGHDT and CDR2 YNNKEL (reference sequence). CDR3 nucleotides: TGTGCCAGCAGCCACGTCGGACAGGGTAACCACGAGCAGTACTTC. This translates into CASSHVGQGNHEQYF.

Only one count was recorded for this clone. J is TRBJ1-2 and V is TRBV2, with 8 bases fitting TRBD1. J was trimmed by 0 bases and V by 2 bases; bases with no gene match: 2. CDR3 length: 15 residues. Germline V gene lookup returns CDR1 SNHLY and CDR2 FYNNEI. This CDR3 is CASSERDRTNYGYTF. The CDR3 region has the DNA TGTGCCAGCAGTGAAAGGGACAGGACTAACTATGGCTACACCTTC.

The chain recombines TRBV6-6 with TRBJ2-1; TRBD2 matches 8 bases. Germline V CDR1 and CDR2: MNHNY, SVGAGI (reference sequence). The CDR3 length is 14 residues. V lost 6 bases to trimming and J lost 4 bases; unmatched junction nucleotides: 5. The DNA of the CDR3 is TGTGCCAGCAGCCCAGCGGGGGATTACAATGAGCAGTTCTTC. It yields the protein CASSPAGDYNEQFF.